These 27 T cell receptor beta chains came from one sample sequenced in a study of blood T cell repertoires in COVID-19. Produced via immunoSEQ multiplex PCR; TCRdb's table is partial and in-frame only. The table includes around 160,000 clones, approximately 86% detected once. Sequencing was carried out using PBMCs or T cells enriched from blood (not recorded which). The receptors shown here come from a woman aged 40-49 years who had been exposed to COVID-19.

V and J are TRBV11-3 and TRBJ2-1; D remains ambiguous. CDR1 SGHNT and CDR2 YENEEA come from the germline V gene. The CDR3 consists of 13 residues. The V end lost 5 bases, the J end lost 7 bases, and 12 bases lay between the germline ends. CDR3: CASSPRTWNEQFF. CDR3 bases: TGTGCCAGCAGCCCTAGAACCTGGAATGAGCAGTTCTTC. Supplemented by reference TRBV11-3 and TRBJ2-1, the full variable domain reads EAGVVQSPRYKIIEKKQPVAFWCNPISGHNTLYWYLQNLGQGPELLIRYENEEAVDDSQLPKDRFSAERLKGVDSTLKIQPAELGDSAVYLCASSPRTWNEQFFGPGTRLTVL.

V gene TRBV4-3 combines with J gene TRBJ2-5, with 9 bases that match TRBD2. After removal of 0 bases from V and 2 bases from J, the junction contained 10 bases not matched to a gene. The CDR3 runs 18 residues. Per germline, CDR1 LGHNA and CDR2 YSLEER. CDR3 nucleotides: TGCGCCAGCAGCCAAGATAAGTTGGCGGGAGGGCTTCAAGAGACCCAGTACTTC. Translating it yields CASSQDKLAGGLQETQYF.

This clone was found once. The chain couples TRBV9 to TRBJ2-3; 9 bases map to TRBD1. The ends lost 2 bases at V and 4 bases at J; junction bases unmatched: 5. Looked up from germline, CDR1 is SGDLS and CDR2 is YYNGEE. CDR3 length equals 15 residues. This CDR3 reads CASSVGTGMPDTQYF. CDR3 coding DNA: TGTGCCAGCAGCGTCGGGACAGGGATGCCAGATACGCAGTATTTT.

The CDR3 protein is CAGGQGRNQPQHF. CDR3 coding DNA: TGTGCCGGGGGACAGGGAAGAAATCAGCCCCAGCATTTT. The chain links TRBV6-5 to TRBJ1-5; 9 nucleotides align to TRBD1. After removal of 11 bases from V and 4 bases from J, the junction contained 6 bases not matched to a gene. This CDR3 has 13 residues. Germline values: CDR1 MNHEY, CDR2 SVGAGI.

This chain joins TRBV7-2 and TRBJ1-5; possible D gene TRBD1, 6 bases. Trimming removed 3 bases at V and 1 base at J, with 10 bases between. The length of the CDR3 is 15 residues. The germline V gene has CDR1 SGHTA and CDR2 FQGNSA. CDR3 residues: CASSFPGASNQPQHF. Here the CDR3 DNA reads TGTGCCAGCAGCTTTCCAGGGGCAAGCAATCAGCCCCAGCATTTT.

Regarding this clone: Within the sample, other DNA sequences also encode this same CDR3. This rearrangement joins TRBV28 to TRBJ2-7, with TRBD1 as a possible D gene (6 bases). The CDR3 consists of 12 residues. Trimming removed 3 bases at V and 4 bases at J, with 7 bases between. Germline lookup yields CDR1 MDHEN and CDR2 SYDVKM. CDR3 amino acids: CASSLTGYEQYF. CDR3 nucleotides: TGTGCCAGCAGTTTGACAGGTTACGAGCAGTACTTC.

This clone turned up a few times. The CDR3 loop reads CAISIGGNSPLHF. The CDR3 nucleotides are TGTGCCATCAGTATCGGGGGGAATTCACCCCTCCACTTT. The J gene is TRBJ1-6, the V gene TRBV10-3; perhaps TRBD1 as D (5 bases). V was trimmed by 5 bases and J by 7 bases, leaving 9 bases between them. The germline gives CDR1 ENHRY, CDR2 SYGVKD. CDR3 length equals 13 residues.

The CDR3 DNA is TGTGCCAGCAGTGCCGGACAGGGCTCAGGAAACACCATATATTTT. It encodes CASSAGQGSGNTIYF. The chain carries TRBV25-1 and TRBJ1-3, with TRBD1 identical over 8 bases. Germline V gives CDR1 MGHDK, CDR2 SYGVNS. The CDR3 length is 15 residues. Unmatched junction bases numbered 6, after V lost 4 bases and J lost 4 bases.

V gene TRBV7-9 combines with J gene TRBJ1-4; D remains ambiguous. This CDR3 region has 15 residues. Germline CDR1 reads SEHNR; CDR2 reads FQNEAQ (reference sequence). The V gene lost 5 bases and the J gene lost 0 bases, with 10 bases spanning the gap. The CDR3 DNA reads as TGTGCCAGCAGCGCGGGCTTTGCAACTAATGAAAAACTGTTTTTT. Translated, it gives CASSAGFATNEKLFF.

This clone was counted a few times. The chain employs TRBV6-6 and TRBJ1-5, with 8 bases fitting TRBD1. The CDR3 extends over 15 amino acids. The V and J ends lost 5 bases and 5 bases, in that order; junction bases with no gene match: 8. Germline CDR1 reads MNHNY; CDR2 reads SVGAGI (reference sequence). The CDR3 loop is CASSRDRGGDQPQHF. DNA for the CDR3: TGTGCCAGCAGTCGCGACAGGGGAGGAGATCAGCCCCAGCATTTT.

This chain links TRBV5-1 with TRBJ1-2, with a weak D call TRBD1 (6 bases). V dropped 1 base and J dropped 7 bases, with 11 bases sitting between them. The CDR3 covers 13 residues. Germline V gives CDR1 SGHRS, CDR2 YFSETQ. The CDR3: CASSLKQGFGYTF. CDR3 DNA: TGCGCCAGCAGCTTGAAACAGGGCTTTGGCTACACCTTC.

The chain couples TRBV7-9 to TRBJ1-2, with 7 bases matching TRBD1. CDR3 length: 15 residues. The germline V gene encodes CDR1 SEHNR and CDR2 FQNEAQ (reference sequence). J gave up 8 bases and V 5 bases, and 14 bases lay outside the gene matches. The CDR3 reads CASSTIIVQGTGYTF. The CDR3 DNA reads TGTGCCAGCAGCACTATCATCGTACAGGGGACCGGCTACACCTTC.

The rearrangement uses TRBV18 and TRBJ1-5; no firm D call. CDR1 is KGHSH, CDR2 LQKENI, per germline. The CDR3 consists of 16 residues. The V end was cut by 8 bases, the J end by 0 bases, with 17 bases between. For the CDR3, the DNA is TGTGCCAGCACAATTTCGTATACAGATAGCAATCAGCCCCAGCATTTT. Its protein is CASTISYTDSNQPQHF. The full variable domain, rest sourced from reference TRBV18 and TRBJ1-5, is NAGVMQNPRHLVRRRGQEARLRCSPMKGHSHVYWYRQLPEEGLKFMVYLQKENIIDESGMPKERFSAEFPKEGPSILRIQQVVRGDSAAYFCASTISYTDSNQPQHFGDGTRLSIL.

This chain uses TRBV5-5 with TRBJ1-1; 12 positions match TRBD1. Per germline, CDR1 SGHKS and CDR2 YYEKEE (reference sequence). The CDR3 is made up of 17 amino acids. With 0 bases clipped from V and 2 bases from J, the junction kept 5 bases outside the gene matches. The chain's CDR3 is CASSLDLGQGANTEAFF. DNA of the CDR3: TGTGCCAGCAGCTTGGATTTGGGACAGGGGGCTAACACTGAAGCTTTCTTT.

This chain joins TRBV5-1 and TRBJ2-5, with a tentative D call TRBD1 (6 bases). The V gene's germline CDR1 is SGHRS and CDR2 YFSETQ. This CDR3 contains 14 residues. V lost 1 base, J lost 5 bases, and 12 bases lay in between. In DNA form, the CDR3 reads TGCGCCAGCAGCTTGTCAGGGGTTAGGGAGACCCAGTACTTC. Protein sequence: CASSLSGVRETQYF. Together with reference TRBV5-1 and TRBJ2-5, the CDR3 gives the full variable domain: KAGVTQTPRYLIKTRGQQVTLSCSPISGHRSVSWYQQTPGQGLQFLFEYFSETQRNKGNFPGRFSGRQFSNSRSEMNVSTLELGDSALYLCASSLSGVRETQYFGPGTRLLVL.

This clone has more than one count but fewer than ten. The J gene is TRBJ1-5, the V gene TRBV5-6; 7 bases agree with TRBD1. Germline assignment: CDR1 SGHDT and CDR2 YYEEEE. The CDR3 has 15 residues. V lost 2 bases and J lost 4; bases outside the gene matches: 6. This CDR3 is CASSFQDRLNQPQHF. CDR3 in DNA: TGTGCCAGCAGCTTCCAGGACAGGTTAAATCAGCCCCAGCATTTT.

The J gene is TRBJ2-7, the V gene TRBV9; 7 nucleotides align to TRBD2. The CDR3 contains 16 residues. J was trimmed by 5 bases and V by 0 bases; bases with no gene match: 11. The germline V gene encodes CDR1 SGDLS and CDR2 YYNGEE. The CDR3 here is CASSVGEGGGSHEQYF. The CDR3, as DNA: TGTGCCAGCAGCGTAGGGGAAGGAGGCGGGAGTCACGAGCAGTACTTC.

The chain links TRBV20-1 to TRBJ1-4, with 7 positions matching TRBD1. The V gene end was trimmed by 3 bases and the J gene end by 4 bases; junction bases not matched to a gene: 2. The germline CDR1 and CDR2 sequences are DFQATT and SNEGSKA (reference sequence). CDR3 length: 13 residues. CDR3 residues: CSASTGVNEKLFF. The DNA of the CDR3 is TGCAGTGCTAGTACAGGGGTTAATGAAAAACTGTTTTTT.

This chain links TRBV18 with TRBJ2-7, with 8 bases aligning to TRBD2. The V gene end was trimmed by 2 bases and the J gene end by 6 bases; junction bases not matched to a gene: 18. The CDR3 consists of 18 residues. Per germline, CDR1 KGHSH and CDR2 LQKENI. The CDR3 DNA follows: TGTGCCAGCTCACCAAGCGCGGGAGGTCGCGGGGGGTTCGGCGAGCAGTACTTC. The encoded protein is CASSPSAGGRGGFGEQYF. Complete variable domain (other parts from reference TRBV18 and TRBJ2-7): NAGVMQNPRHLVRRRGQEARLRCSPMKGHSHVYWYRQLPEEGLKFMVYLQKENIIDESGMPKERFSAEFPKEGPSILRIQQVVRGDSAAYFCASSPSAGGRGGFGEQYFGPGTRLTVT.

This sequence joins TRBV12-3 or TRBV12-4 and TRBJ1-2; the D is unclear. The CDR3 covers 13 residues. V was trimmed by 6 bases and J by 2 bases, leaving 10 bases between them. The chain's CDR3 is CASRGDGNYGYTF. The CDR3 nucleotides read TGTGCCAGCAGGGGAGACGGCAACTATGGCTACACCTTC.

The V and J genes are TRBV6-4 and TRBJ2-1, with 9 nucleotides matching TRBD2. Germline-derived CDR1 and CDR2 are MRHNA and SNTAGT. This CDR3 comprises 15 residues. After removal of 6 bases from V and 6 bases from J, the junction contained 9 bases not matched to a gene. The CDR3 reads CASRRGGGGTNEQFF. In DNA, the CDR3 is TGTGCCAGCAGACGCGGGGGGGGTGGCACCAATGAGCAGTTCTTC.

This chain links TRBV4-1 with TRBJ2-7, with a tentative D call TRBD1 (5 bases). Trimming took 0 bases from V and 5 from J, leaving 14 bases between them. Germline V gives CDR1 MGHRA, CDR2 YSYEKL. The CDR3 consists of 15 residues. The CDR3 sequence: CASSQDAGFSNEQYF. The CDR3 coding sequence is TGCGCCAGCAGCCAAGATGCAGGGTTTAGCAACGAGCAGTACTTC.

In its sample, this clone was seen once. The chain combines TRBV6-1 with TRBJ1-5; D gene uncertain. With 3 bases removed from V and 9 bases from J, the gap between germline ends came to 12 bases. In germline, CDR1 is MNHNS, CDR2 SASEGT. This CDR3 has 13 residues. Written as DNA, the CDR3 is TGTGCCAGCAGTGACAGCAGGTATCGGCCCCAGCATTTT. It encodes CASSDSRYRPQHF.

The CDR3 DNA is TGTGCCAGCAGTTCCTACCTCTCAGGGGGGACTGAAGCTTTCTTT. It yields the protein CASSSYLSGGTEAFF. The rearrangement uses TRBV28 and TRBJ1-1; 7 positions match TRBD1. The CDR3 has 15 amino acids. CDR1 and CDR2 (germline): MDHEN, SYDVKM. Trimming took 4 bases from V and 5 from J; bases not matched to a gene: 10.

Only a few counts were recorded for this clone. This rearrangement joins TRBV6-1 to TRBJ1-5, with 9 bases that match TRBD1. CDR3 size: 16 residues. With 1 base clipped from V and 8 bases from J, the junction kept 9 bases outside the gene matches. Germline assignment: CDR1 MNHNS and CDR2 SASEGT. CDR3 residues: CASSEEAGTGFEPQHF. The CDR3 nucleotides read TGTGCCAGCAGTGAAGAAGCCGGGACAGGGTTTGAGCCCCAGCATTTT.

The V call is TRBV7-9, the J call TRBJ1-6, with 10 bases identical to TRBD1. The CDR3 extends over 18 amino acids. V trimming: 5 bases; J trimming: 7 bases; junction bases outside the gene matches: 14. From germline, CDR1 is SEHNR and CDR2 FQNEAQ (reference sequence). The CDR3 DNA follows: TGTGCCAGCAGCGTAACCGGGACAGGGGTAGGGGTCAATTCACCCCTCCACTTT. As protein: CASSVTGTGVGVNSPLHF.

This clone was recorded once. The chain couples TRBV19 to TRBJ2-1; no firm D call. This CDR3 has 14 residues. The germline V and J ends were trimmed by 5 bases and 2 bases, with 10 bases remaining between them. Germline CDR1 LNHDA, CDR2 SQIVND (reference sequence). The CDR3 DNA reads as TGTGCCAGTAGTCCCTCTTGGCCCTACAATGAGCAGTTCTTC. Amino acids: CASSPSWPYNEQFF.